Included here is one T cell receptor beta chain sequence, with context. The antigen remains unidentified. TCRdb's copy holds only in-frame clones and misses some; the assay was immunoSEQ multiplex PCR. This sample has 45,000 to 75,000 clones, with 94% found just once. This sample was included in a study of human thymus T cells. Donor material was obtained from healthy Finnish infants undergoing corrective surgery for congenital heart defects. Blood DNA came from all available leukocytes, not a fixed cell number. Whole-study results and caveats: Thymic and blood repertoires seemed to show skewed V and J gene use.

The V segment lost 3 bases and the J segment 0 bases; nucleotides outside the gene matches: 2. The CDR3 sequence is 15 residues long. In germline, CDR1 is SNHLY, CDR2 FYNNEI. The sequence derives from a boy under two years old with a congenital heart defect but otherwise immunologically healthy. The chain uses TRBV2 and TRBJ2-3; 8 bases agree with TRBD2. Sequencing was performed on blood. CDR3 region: CASSERGASTDTQYF. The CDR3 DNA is TGTGCCAGCAGTGAGCGGGGGGCTAGCACAGATACGCAGTATTTT. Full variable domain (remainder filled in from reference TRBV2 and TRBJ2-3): EPEVTQTPSHQVTQMGQEVILRCVPISNHLYFYWYRQILGQKVEFLVSFYNNEISEKSEIFDDQFSVERPDGSNFTLKIRSTKLEDSAMYFCASSERGASTDTQYFGPGTRLTVL.